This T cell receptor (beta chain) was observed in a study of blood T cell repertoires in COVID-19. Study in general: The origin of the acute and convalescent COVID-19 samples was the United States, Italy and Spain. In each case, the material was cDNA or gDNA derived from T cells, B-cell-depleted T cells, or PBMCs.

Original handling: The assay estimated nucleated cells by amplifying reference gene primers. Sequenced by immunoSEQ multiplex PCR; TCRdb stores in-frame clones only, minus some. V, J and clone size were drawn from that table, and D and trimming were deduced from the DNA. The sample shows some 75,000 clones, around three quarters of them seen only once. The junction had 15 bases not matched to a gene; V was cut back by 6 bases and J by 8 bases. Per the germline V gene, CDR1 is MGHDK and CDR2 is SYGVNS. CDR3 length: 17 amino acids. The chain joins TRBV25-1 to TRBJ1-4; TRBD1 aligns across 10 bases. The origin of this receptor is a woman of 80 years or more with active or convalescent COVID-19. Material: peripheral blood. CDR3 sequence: CASRPHTTGTGVEKLFF. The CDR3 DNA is TGTGCCAGCAGACCCCACACTACCGGGACAGGGGTCGAAAAACTGTTTTTT.